These 18 T cell receptor beta chains share one sample of origin, sequenced in a study of T cells after yellow fever vaccination. MiXCR, run by TCRdb on the 5' RACE reads, gives a single entry per CDR3 protein. The table lists 150,000 to 200,000 distinct CDR3 sequences, around 8.5% of them singletons. Sequencing used CD8+ T cells sorted from PBMCs, obtained 45 days after the yellow fever booster vaccination. The source of these receptors is a man younger than 30 who received the YFV17D yellow fever vaccine.

This clonotype was seen a handful of times. V and J are TRBV7-6 and TRBJ2-7, with no clear D. The V and J ends lost 2 bases and 6 bases respectively, with 11 bases between them. The CDR3 loop spans 13 amino acids. Germline loops: CDR1 SGHVS, CDR2 FNYEAQ. CDR3 DNA sequence: TGTGCCAGCAGCTTAATCACAACGGGCGAGCAGTACTTC. This encodes CASSLITTGEQYF.

The rearrangement joins TRBV7-9 to TRBJ2-2; either TRBD1 or TRBD2 may fit D (5 bases each). The CDR3 consists of 15 residues. With 4 bases removed from V and 4 bases from J, the gap between germline ends came to 13 bases. Germline assignment: CDR1 SEHNR and CDR2 FQNEAQ (reference sequence). CDR3 nucleotides: TGTGCCAGCAGCTCCCTTCTGAGGGGCACCGGGGAGCTGTTTTTT. Its translation: CASSSLLRGTGELFF.

This clonotype was seen ten or more times. The chain is built from TRBV4-1 and TRBJ1-2, with D hard to call. The CDR3 has 17 amino acids. Germline CDR1 is MGHRA and CDR2 is YSYEKL. The V and J ends lost 0 bases and 4 bases respectively, with 18 bases between them. The CDR3 DNA reads TGCGCCAGCAGCCAAGATAGGGAAGGGCGATCAACCTATGGCTACACCTTC. As protein: CASSQDREGRSTYGYTF.

The J gene is TRBJ2-1, the V gene TRBV6-2 or TRBV6-3; 7 nucleotides agree with TRBD2. The CDR3 is 16 residues long. The V gene end was trimmed by 4 bases and the J gene end by 3 bases; junction bases not matched to a gene: 9. Germline V CDR1 and CDR2: MNHEY, SVGEGT. As DNA, the CDR3 is TGTGCCAGCAGTTTAAGCGGGGCACGAAGCTACAATGAGCAGTTCTTC. Translated: CASSLSGARSYNEQFF.

The sample holds a few counts of this clonotype. The chain has TRBV9 and TRBJ2-1, with TRBD1 as a possible D gene (6 bases). The CDR3 extends over 12 amino acids. V was clipped by 3 bases and J by 7 bases, with 8 bases between them. CDR1 is SGDLS, CDR2 YYNGEE, per germline. The CDR3 region is CASSGTGNEQFF. CDR3 coding DNA: TGTGCCAGCAGCGGAACAGGGAATGAGCAGTTCTTC.

The chain recombines TRBV4-3 with TRBJ1-1, with D hard to call. The CDR3 covers 17 residues. V gave up 1 base and J gave up 3 bases, with 18 bases separating them. Germline V gene data show CDR1 as LGHNA and CDR2 as YSLEER. CDR3 bases: TGCGCCAGCAGCCAAGCCATTAGAACATACGGGGACACTGAAGCTTTCTTT. Translation gives CASSQAIRTYGDTEAFF.

This clonotype showed up just a few times. This rearrangement joins TRBV6-6 to TRBJ1-1; D gene unclear. Trimming took 2 bases from V and 8 from J, leaving 9 bases between them. CDR3 length: 12 amino acids. Germline V gives CDR1 MNHNY, CDR2 SVGAGI (reference sequence). In DNA, the CDR3 is TGTGCCAGCAGTTACCCTACCCTCGAAGCTTTCTTT. Its translation is CASSYPTLEAFF.

This clonotype was observed many times. The chain uses TRBV4-3 and TRBJ2-3; D unclear. Trimming stripped 0 bases from V and 4 bases from J, with 5 bases between. Germline CDR1 and CDR2: LGHNA and YSLEER. This CDR3 has 13 amino acids. In DNA form, the CDR3 reads TGCGCCAGCAGCCAAGATGAAGCAGATACGCAGTATTTT. This sequence encodes CASSQDEADTQYF.

This clonotype has at least ten counts. V gene TRBV2 combines with J gene TRBJ2-1; no clear D. Looked up from germline, CDR1 is SNHLY and CDR2 is FYNNEI. This CDR3 is built from 12 residues. Between the trimmed V and J ends, which lost 5 bases and 3 bases, there was a span of 5 bases. In DNA form, the CDR3 reads TGTGCCAGCAGTTCACGCTACAATGAGCAGTTCTTC. This gives the protein CASSSRYNEQFF. Supplemented by reference TRBV2 and TRBJ2-1, the full variable domain reads EPEVTQTPSHQVTQMGQEVILRCVPISNHLYFYWYRQILGQKVEFLVSFYNNEISEKSEIFDDQFSVERPDGSNFTLKIRSTKLEDSAMYFCASSSRYNEQFFGPGTRLTVL.

This clonotype was seen only a few times. This chain uses TRBV20-1 with TRBJ2-1, with 8 bases matching TRBD2. V shed 3 bases and J 3 bases; nucleotides not matched to a gene: 7. The CDR3 spans 15 residues. The germline V gene encodes CDR1 DFQATT and CDR2 SNEGSKA (reference sequence). The CDR3, as DNA: TGCAGTGCTAGGAGTAGCGGGGAGCACTACAATGAGCAGTTCTTC. Protein product: CSARSSGEHYNEQFF.

At least ten counts were recorded for this clonotype. The chain couples TRBV7-6 to TRBJ2-2, with 10 bases matching TRBD2. This CDR3 comprises 16 residues. The germline CDR1 and CDR2 sequences are SGHVS and FNYEAQ. Trimming removed 4 bases from V and 5 bases from J; junction bases left unmatched: 7. CDR3 in amino acids: CASSSNSGGNTGELFF. The CDR3 bases are TGTGCCAGCAGCTCAAATAGCGGGGGGAATACCGGGGAGCTGTTTTTT.

This clonotype was detected many times. The J gene is TRBJ2-7, the V gene TRBV6-6, with D tentatively TRBD1 (5 bases). V was pared by 4 bases and J by 2 bases, with 15 bases between. Per germline, CDR1 MNHNY and CDR2 SVGAGI (reference sequence). This CDR3 region has 15 residues. CDR3 DNA sequence: TGTGCCAGCAGTTCCGTCTTCGGACAAACCTACGAGCAGTACGTC. Translation gives CASSSVFGQTYEQYV.

This clonotype has more than one count but fewer than ten. This chain connects TRBV7-8 to TRBJ2-1; 8 nucleotides agree with TRBD2. The J segment lost 8 bases and the V segment lost 1 base, leaving 10 bases of the junction unmatched. Germline CDR1 reads SGHVS; CDR2 reads FQNEAQ. The CDR3 is made up of 16 amino acids. The chain's CDR3 is CASSLGSSGGAHEQFF. CDR3 coding DNA: TGTGCCAGCAGCTTAGGGAGCTCCGGGGGGGCGCATGAGCAGTTCTTC.

The rearrangement joins TRBV28 to TRBJ1-6, with TRBD1 matching over 7 bases. Germline CDR1 MDHEN, CDR2 SYDVKM. This CDR3 contains 14 residues. V trimming: 4 bases; J trimming: 5 bases; junction bases outside the gene matches: 2. The CDR3 nucleotides read TGTGCCAGCAGTTCGGGACAGCATAATTCACCCCTCCACTTT. As protein: CASSSGQHNSPLHF. Full variable domain (outside the CDR3, taken from reference TRBV28 and TRBJ1-6): DVKVTQSSRYLVKRTGEKVFLECVQDMDHENMFWYRQDPGLGLRLIYFSYDVKMKEKGDIPEGYSVSREKKERFSLILESASTNQTSMYLCASSSGQHNSPLHFGNGTRLTVT.

This clonotype was seen more than once but under ten times. V gene TRBV9 combines with J gene TRBJ2-2, with 8 bases lining up with TRBD1. V was pared by 3 bases and J by 5 bases, with 9 bases of the junction left unmatched. The CDR3 covers 16 residues. Germline CDR1 and CDR2: SGDLS and YYNGEE. In nucleotides, the CDR3 is TGTGCCAGCAGCGCCCCAGACAGGGGAGGAACCGGGGAGCTGTTTTTT. Translating it yields CASSAPDRGGTGELFF.

The chain employs TRBV5-1 and TRBJ2-5, with 7 bases fitting TRBD1. CDR3 size: 17 residues. The V segment lost 3 bases and the J segment 2 bases; nucleotides outside the gene matches: 13. The germline CDR1 and CDR2 sequences are SGHRS and YFSETQ. The CDR3 sequence is CASSSGMTGTIQETQYF. CDR3 in DNA: TGCGCCAGCAGCTCCGGGATGACAGGGACCATTCAAGAGACCCAGTACTTC. The full variable domain, rest sourced from reference TRBV5-1 and TRBJ2-5, is KAGVTQTPRYLIKTRGQQVTLSCSPISGHRSVSWYQQTPGQGLQFLFEYFSETQRNKGNFPGRFSGRQFSNSRSEMNVSTLELGDSALYLCASSSGMTGTIQETQYFGPGTRLLVL.

This clonotype has just a few counts. This chain links TRBV2 with TRBJ1-2; 8 bases match TRBD1. CDR1 and CDR2 (germline): SNHLY, FYNNEI. The CDR3 loop spans 14 amino acids. Trimming took 5 bases from V and 6 from J; bases not matched to a gene: 8. The CDR3 sequence is CASSRVGQGDGYTF. The DNA for the CDR3 is TGTGCCAGCAGTCGAGTTGGACAGGGTGATGGCTACACCTTC.

This clonotype was recorded a few times. CDR3 sequence reads: CASSQEVGRGWAKNIQYF. For the CDR3, the DNA is TGTGCCAGCAGCCAAGAGGTTGGACGGGGCTGGGCCAAAAACATTCAGTACTTC. V is TRBV3-1 and J is TRBJ2-4, with D tentatively TRBD1 or TRBD2 (5 bases each). This CDR3 is 18 amino acids long. Germline V gives CDR1 LGHDT, CDR2 YNNKEL (reference sequence). Trimming removed 0 bases from V and 1 base from J, with 16 bases in between.